Presented here are 23 T cell receptor beta chains from one specimen sequenced in a study of T cell responses to AZD1222 COVID-19 vaccine. Clones were sequenced by immunoSEQ multiplex PCR, and TCRdb holds only the in-frame ones, with some missing. Seen here are around 160,000 clones, around 90% observed once, and the top ten hold 2.8%. The sample was peripheral blood, taken on day 0 of MenACWY control vaccination. The receptor set was obtained from an adult in good health.

This chain joins TRBV29-1 and TRBJ2-5; perhaps TRBD2 as D (6 bases). V lost 7 bases to trimming and J lost 5 bases, with 20 bases between them. The CDR3 consists of 14 residues. Per germline, CDR1 SQVTM and CDR2 ANQGSEA. The CDR3 sequence is CSANSGTRGETQYF. The CDR3 region has the DNA TGCAGCGCGAATAGCGGTACTCGTGGGGAGACCCAGTACTTC.

The chain employs TRBV7-8 and TRBJ1-4, with D maybe TRBD1 (5 bases). The length of the CDR3 is 19 residues. The germline gives CDR1 SGHVS, CDR2 FQNEAQ. Between the trimmed V and J ends, which lost 1 base and 1 base, there was a span of 19 bases. CDR3 DNA sequence: TGTGCCAGCAGCTTAGGGGACCGCAAATTAGGGAGAACTAATGAAAAACTGTTTTTT. It encodes CASSLGDRKLGRTNEKLFF.

CDR3 protein: CASSLLQGGTGELFF. CDR3 nucleotide sequence: TGTGCCAGCAGTTTATTACAGGGTGGCACCGGGGAGCTGTTTTTT. This chain joins TRBV27 and TRBJ2-2, with D tentatively TRBD1 (6 bases). Germline V lookup: CDR1 MNHEY, CDR2 SMNVEV (reference sequence). The CDR3 runs 15 residues. Trimming cost V 1 base and J 4 bases, with 10 bases left between them.

The table lists this clone with a few counts. The identical CDR3 is also encoded by other nucleotide sequences in the sample. The V gene is TRBV7-3, the J gene TRBJ2-7; D is ambiguous. The germline V gene has CDR1 SGHTA and CDR2 FQGTGA. This CDR3 spans 14 amino acids. The V and J ends lost 2 bases and 0 bases respectively, with 8 bases between them. CDR3 coding DNA: TGTGCCAGCAGCTTAGGGCCTAGCTCCTACGAGCAGTACTTC. This encodes CASSLGPSSYEQYF.

The chain carries TRBV7-2 and TRBJ1-2, with D perhaps TRBD1 (6 bases). Germline CDR1 and CDR2: SGHTA and FQGNSA. The CDR3 extends over 15 amino acids. Trimming stripped 0 bases from V and 6 bases from J, with 14 bases between. The CDR3 nucleotides are TGTGCCAGCAGCTTAGCCATGACAGGAGGACATGGCTACACCTTC. Translated, it gives CASSLAMTGGHGYTF.

The gene calls are TRBV5-6 and TRBJ2-2, with 7 bases aligning to TRBD1. The CDR3 contains 16 residues. Germline V gene sequence: CDR1 SGHDT, CDR2 YYEEEE. V lost 4 bases to trimming and J lost 4 bases; unmatched junction nucleotides: 10. The CDR3 protein is CASSEIGGSVTGELFF. CDR3 bases: TGTGCCAGCAGCGAAATAGGGGGCTCGGTCACCGGGGAGCTGTTTTTT. The complete variable domain, with remaining parts taken from reference TRBV5-6 and TRBJ2-2, reads DAGVTQSPTHLIKTRGQQVTLRCSPKSGHDTVSWYQQALGQGPQFIFQYYEEEERQRGNFPDRFSGHQFPNYSSELNVNALLLGDSALYLCASSEIGGSVTGELFFGEGSRLTVL.

The rearrangement uses TRBV5-1 and TRBJ2-1, with 11 positions matching TRBD2. J gave up 7 bases and V 0 bases, and 6 bases lay outside the gene matches. The CDR3 spans 16 residues. Looked up from germline, CDR1 is SGHRS and CDR2 is YFSETQ. DNA of the CDR3: TGCGCCAGCAGCTTGGGTATAGCGGGGGGGCCAAATGAGCAGTTCTTC. Protein product: CASSLGIAGGPNEQFF.

The chain couples TRBV7-8 to TRBJ2-7, with a weak D call TRBD2 (6 bases). The ends were cut back, 1 base at V and 4 bases at J, with 20 bases in the middle. The CDR3 loop spans 17 amino acids. Germline V lookup: CDR1 SGHVS, CDR2 FQNEAQ. The CDR3 reads CASSLGFGSGAPYEQYF. For the CDR3, the DNA is TGTGCCAGCAGCTTAGGATTTGGTAGCGGTGCCCCATACGAGCAGTACTTC. Full variable domain (missing parts from reference TRBV7-8 and TRBJ2-7): GAGVSQSPRYKVAKRGQDVALRCDPISGHVSLFWYQQALGQGPEFLTYFQNEAQLDKSGLPSDRFFAERPEGSVSTLKIQRTQQEDSAVYLCASSLGFGSGAPYEQYFGPGTRLTVT.

This CDR3 is CASSLASTGLSTGELFF. CDR3 bases: TGTGCCAGCAGCTTAGCCTCCACCGGACTTTCCACCGGGGAGCTGTTTTTT. The chain combines TRBV7-2 with TRBJ2-2; a possible D gene is TRBD2 (5 bases). CDR1 and CDR2 from the germline V gene are SGHTA and FQGNSA. The CDR3 is made up of 17 amino acids. The germline V and J ends were trimmed by 0 bases and 4 bases, with 15 bases remaining between them.

This CDR3 reads CATSDPSVSSYNEQFF. The CDR3 DNA follows: TGTGCCACCAGTGACCCCAGCGTGAGCTCCTACAATGAGCAGTTCTTC. The chain has TRBV24-1 and TRBJ2-1, with D unclear. The V end was cut by 4 bases, the J end by 0 bases, with 12 bases between. The germline gives CDR1 KGHDR, CDR2 SFDVKD. CDR3 length equals 16 residues.

The chain links TRBV13 to TRBJ1-2, with 7 bases that match TRBD1. Unmatched junction bases numbered 3, after V lost 2 bases and J lost 6 bases. Germline loops: CDR1 PRHDT, CDR2 FYEKMQ (reference sequence). This CDR3 comprises 13 residues. The CDR3 here is CASSLNRGDGYTF. Here the CDR3 DNA reads TGTGCCAGCAGCTTAAACAGGGGCGATGGCTACACCTTC.

This clone was observed a few times. The rearrangement links TRBV6-4 to TRBJ2-2; possibly TRBD2 for D (6 bases). The CDR3 runs 14 residues. Trimming took off 6 bases at V and 3 bases at J, with 11 bases between the two ends. Germline lookup yields CDR1 MRHNA and CDR2 SNTAGT. CDR3 bases: TGTGCCAGCAGAGGCGGGGAGGACACCGGGGAGCTGTTTTTT. Amino acids: CASRGGEDTGELFF.

The chain combines TRBV28 with TRBJ2-1; a weak D match, TRBD2 (6 bases). Germline V gene data show CDR1 as MDHEN and CDR2 as SYDVKM. Trimming left V 2 bases short and J 0 bases short, with 11 bases between. This CDR3 is built from 16 residues. The CDR3: CASSLRLGGSYNEQFF. The CDR3 bases are TGTGCCAGCAGTTTAAGATTGGGGGGCTCCTACAATGAGCAGTTCTTC. Full variable domain (remainder filled in from reference TRBV28 and TRBJ2-1): DVKVTQSSRYLVKRTGEKVFLECVQDMDHENMFWYRQDPGLGLRLIYFSYDVKMKEKGDIPEGYSVSREKKERFSLILESASTNQTSMYLCASSLRLGGSYNEQFFGPGTRLTVL.

In this sample, this clone turned up once. The chain links TRBV5-1 to TRBJ1-2, with a possible D match to TRBD1 (5 bases). The germline V and J ends were trimmed by 4 bases and 8 bases, with 15 bases remaining between them. Looked up from germline, CDR1 is SGHRS and CDR2 is YFSETQ. The CDR3 extends over 13 amino acids. The CDR3 is CASSHPGPDGYTF. The CDR3 DNA is TGCGCCAGCAGCCACCCGGGACCAGACGGCTACACCTTC.

V and J are TRBV2 and TRBJ2-3; D is possibly TRBD1 (6 bases). From germline, CDR1 is SNHLY and CDR2 FYNNEI. The V end was cut by 4 bases, the J end by 5 bases, with 16 bases between. The CDR3 consists of 15 residues. CDR3 in amino acids: CASSANRDVIDTQYF. DNA of the CDR3: TGTGCCAGCAGTGCAAACAGGGACGTCATAGATACGCAGTATTTT.

The chain has TRBV9 and TRBJ1-4; D uncertain. The V end was cut by 4 bases, the J end by 0 bases, with 13 bases between. The germline V gene encodes CDR1 SGDLS and CDR2 YYNGEE. The CDR3 spans 16 residues. CDR3 sequence reads: CASSPTPLATNEKLFF. The CDR3 nucleotides read TGTGCCAGCAGCCCCACACCGCTTGCAACTAATGAAAAACTGTTTTTT.

The chain couples TRBV3-1 (or the pseudogene TRBV3-2) to TRBJ2-1, with D hard to call. Trimming shortened V by 2 bases and J by 4 bases, and 12 bases separated the two germline ends. Germline CDR1 is LGHDT and CDR2 is YNNKEL (reference sequence). The length of the CDR3 is 15 residues. This CDR3 is CASSQYSSRYNEQFF. The CDR3, as DNA: TGTGCCAGCAGCCAATATTCCAGCCGTTACAATGAGCAGTTCTTC.

V is TRBV11-2 and J is TRBJ1-6; D not resolved. Germline CDR1 reads SGHAT; CDR2 reads FQNNGV. Trimming shortened V by 3 bases and J by 7 bases, and 4 bases separated the two germline ends. The CDR3 spans 12 residues. The CDR3 sequence: CASSFANSPLHF. The DNA for the CDR3 is TGTGCCAGCAGCTTTGCCAATTCACCCCTCCACTTT.

The V call is TRBV19, the J call TRBJ2-7; 8 bases match TRBD1. The germline V gene encodes CDR1 LNHDA and CDR2 SQIVND (reference sequence). With 3 bases clipped from V and 5 bases from J, the junction kept 9 bases outside the gene matches. The CDR3 runs to 15 residues. The chain's CDR3 is CASSISQGATNEQYF. In nucleotides, the CDR3 is TGTGCCAGTAGTATCTCGCAGGGGGCGACCAACGAGCAGTACTTC.

The chain recombines TRBV18 with TRBJ1-5, with 7 bases identical to TRBD1. Per the germline V gene, CDR1 is KGHSH and CDR2 is LQKENI. Trimming cost V 2 bases and J 4 bases; bases outside gene matches: 2. The CDR3 runs 14 residues. CDR3 DNA sequence: TGTGCCAGCTCACCAACAGGGGATAATCAGCCCCAGCATTTT. Its protein is CASSPTGDNQPQHF.

This rearrangement joins TRBV25-1 to TRBJ2-7; D is undetermined. The germline CDR1 and CDR2 sequences are MGHDK and SYGVNS. The ends were cut back, 2 bases at V and 4 bases at J, with 12 bases in the middle. The CDR3 totals 14 residues. The CDR3, as DNA: TGTGCCAGCAGTGAAGGCGTCCGAGATTACGAGCAGTACTTC. Amino acid sequence: CASSEGVRDYEQYF.

This chain connects TRBV19 to TRBJ2-3; 7 nucleotides agree with TRBD1. CDR3 size: 15 residues. Germline V gene lookup returns CDR1 LNHDA and CDR2 SQIVND (reference sequence). V shed 8 bases and J 2 bases; nucleotides not matched to a gene: 10. This CDR3 is CASATGTAFTDTQYF. DNA of the CDR3: TGTGCCAGTGCCACTGGGACAGCTTTCACAGATACGCAGTATTTT.

This chain uses TRBV18 with TRBJ1-1, with 7 bases that match TRBD1. Trimming at V came to 3 bases and at J to 9 bases, leaving 7 bases not matched to a gene. CDR1 is KGHSH and CDR2 is LQKENI in the germline V gene. The CDR3 is 13 amino acids. CDR3 nucleotide sequence: TGTGCCAGCTCACCGGTGGGGGACAGAAAAGCTTTCTTT. This gives the protein CASSPVGDRKAFF.